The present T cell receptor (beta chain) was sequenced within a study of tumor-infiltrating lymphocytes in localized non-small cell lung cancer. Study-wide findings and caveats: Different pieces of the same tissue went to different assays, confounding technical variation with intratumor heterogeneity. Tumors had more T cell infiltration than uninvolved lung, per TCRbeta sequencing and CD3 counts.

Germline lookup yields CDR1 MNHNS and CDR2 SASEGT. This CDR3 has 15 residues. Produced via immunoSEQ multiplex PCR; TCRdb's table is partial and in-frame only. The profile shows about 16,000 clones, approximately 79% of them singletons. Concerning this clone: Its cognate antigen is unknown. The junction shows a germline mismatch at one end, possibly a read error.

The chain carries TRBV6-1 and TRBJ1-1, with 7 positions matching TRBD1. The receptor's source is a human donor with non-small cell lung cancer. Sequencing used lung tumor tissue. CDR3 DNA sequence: TGTGCCAGCAGCGACCCCAGGGGACAGCTGGGGGAGGGAAGCTTT. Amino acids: CASSDPRGQLGEGSF.